This T cell receptor beta chain comes out of a study of T-cell reconstitution after alpha-beta-depleted transplantation in children. Study-wide findings and caveats: Certain patients had high TCRbeta diversity at day 60, and it came from recipient T cells and thymic progenitors that survived. One year post-transplant, T-cell counts and diversity were largely derived from T cells produced anew. About two months after transplant, alpha-beta T cells reportedly came from several hundred expanded graft clones.

Researchers prepared the TCRbeta library using unique molecular identifiers, the study reports. TCRdb re-analysed the PCR reads in MiXCR, keeping a single row per CDR3 protein. This sample has roughly 490,000 distinct CDR3 sequences, with about an eighth found just once. This clonotype was counted at least ten times. Antigen: not known. Germline CDR1 reads SGHTA; CDR2 reads FQGNSA. The CDR3 loop spans 17 amino acids. The germline V and J ends were trimmed by 2 bases and 4 bases, with 18 bases remaining between them. Sequencing used PBMCs, mostly from graft donor cells, obtained 180 days after TCRalphabeta/CD19-depleted stem cell transplant. The clonotype originates from a female patient younger than 10 who had a stem cell transplant for aplastic anemia, so the T cells may come from the graft donor. The J gene is TRBJ2-1, the V gene TRBV7-2, with D perhaps matching TRBD1 or TRBD2 (5 bases each). The DNA of the CDR3 is TGTGCCAGCAGCTTAACGGGGCTTGCCACTAGTTACAATGAGCAGTTCTTC. Protein sequence: CASSLTGLATSYNEQFF.